This T cell receptor (beta chain) was sequenced during a study of blood T cell dynamics during melanoma immunotherapy. Across the study: Patients with metastatic melanoma got pembrolizumab or nivolumab-ipilimumab as first-line care.

Indicated time point: week 3, after first cycle of checkpoint inhibitor. Disease control meant complete response, partial response or stable disease at 12 weeks. Patients had no prior systemic cancer treatment, immunosuppressants or other active cancers. Sequencing used immunoSEQ multiplex PCR; TCRdb keeps in-frame clones, though not all of them. Of about 7,300 clones listed, 81% were seen once; the top ten hold about 15%. Between the trimmed V and J ends, which lost 6 bases and 4 bases, there was a span of 13 bases. CDR1 SNHLY and CDR2 FYNNEI come from the germline V gene. This CDR3 comprises 14 residues. This clone was seen a few times.

This sequence joins TRBV2 and TRBJ1-5, with TRBD1 as a possible D gene (5 bases). This sequence originates from a human donor with melanoma. The sequencing used blood, collected from a patient treated with checkpoint blockade. In DNA, the CDR3 is TGTGCCAGCAGCCCAGGGTTAGGAAATCAGCCCCAGCATTTT. It translates to CASSPGLGNQPQHF.